A single sample is the source of the 11 T cell receptor beta chains below, sequenced in a study of blood T cell repertoires in COVID-19. TCRdb keeps only in-frame clones here, not all; method: immunoSEQ multiplex PCR. The data contain 200,000 to 250,000 clones, under 90% of them singletons. Sequencing was carried out using peripheral blood. The receptors shown here come from a man aged 50-60 years with acute or convalescent COVID-19.

CDR3 sequence: CASSWSGAYEQYF. For the CDR3, the DNA is TGTGCCAGCAGTTGGTCCGGTGCCTACGAGCAGTACTTC. The chain uses TRBV6-5 and TRBJ2-7; D is undetermined. The CDR3 has 13 residues. Germline assignment: CDR1 MNHEY and CDR2 SVGAGI. V dropped 4 bases and J dropped 2 bases, with 9 bases sitting between them.

In this sample, this clone turned up once. V and J are TRBV6-5 and TRBJ1-2; unclear D gene. Trimming cost V 0 bases and J 1 base, with 9 bases left between them. The CDR3 runs to 15 residues. From germline, CDR1 is MNHEY and CDR2 SVGAGI. The CDR3 sequence is CASSYSKQFNYGYTF. Written as DNA, the CDR3 is TGTGCCAGCAGTTACTCGAAACAGTTTAACTATGGCTACACCTTC.

This chain links TRBV30 with TRBJ2-5; possibly TRBD2 for D (5 bases). V dropped 4 bases and J dropped 5 bases, with 17 bases sitting between them. The CDR3 spans 14 residues. The germline CDR1 and CDR2 sequences are GTSNPN and SVGIG (reference sequence). CDR3 in amino acids: CAWTSLSSGETQYF. CDR3 DNA: TGTGCCTGGACCTCGCTCAGTTCGGGGGAGACCCAGTACTTC.

The chain employs TRBV14 and TRBJ1-6, with D perhaps matching TRBD1 (5 bases). Germline V gives CDR1 SGHDN, CDR2 FVKESK. The CDR3 sequence is 15 residues long. V lost 5 bases to trimming and J lost 9 bases, with 17 bases between them. The CDR3 loop is CASSLSVLRGSPLHF. As DNA, the CDR3 is TGTGCCAGCAGCTTATCAGTTCTAAGGGGTTCACCCCTCCACTTT. Filled out from reference TRBV14 and TRBJ1-6, the complete variable domain reads EAGVTQFPSHSVIEKGQTVTLRCDPISGHDNLYWYRRVMGKEIKFLLHFVKESKQDESGMPNNRFLAERTGGTYSTLKVQPAELEDSGVYFCASSLSVLRGSPLHFGNGTRLTVT.

The chain carries TRBV4-2 and TRBJ1-2; 7 positions match TRBD1. CDR3 length: 16 residues. V dropped 3 bases and J dropped 3; count of bases not matched to a gene: 10. CDR1 and CDR2 from the germline V gene are LGHNA and YNFKEQ. This chain's CDR3 is CASSQDFLTGDYGYTF. As DNA, the CDR3 is TGTGCCAGCAGCCAGGACTTCCTAACAGGGGACTATGGCTACACCTTC.

This clone has a handful of counts. The V gene is TRBV7-7, the J gene TRBJ2-5; the D gene is possibly TRBD2 (5 bases). Trimming left V 5 bases short and J 3 bases short, with 10 bases between. Looked up from germline, CDR1 is SSHAT and CDR2 is FNYEAQ (reference sequence). This CDR3 comprises 13 residues. As DNA, the CDR3 is TGTGCCAGCAGCCGTCGGGGAGAAGAGACCCAGTACTTC. It is translated as CASSRRGEETQYF.

The rearrangement uses TRBV5-6 and TRBJ1-2; D not resolved. This CDR3 comprises 16 residues. Trimming left V 4 bases short and J 10 bases short, with 26 bases between. The germline gives CDR1 SGHDT, CDR2 YYEEEE. The DNA for the CDR3 is TGTGCCAGCAGCCCCCAGCCGGGAGGAATGAGGGTGGACTACACCTTC. Protein product: CASSPQPGGMRVDYTF.

The genes are TRBV19 and TRBJ1-1, with a tentative D call TRBD1 (5 bases). Germline loops: CDR1 LNHDA, CDR2 SQIVND (reference sequence). The CDR3 runs to 17 residues. Trimming cost V 4 bases and J 0 bases, with 18 bases left between them. CDR3 loop: CASSTFSSTVMNTEAFF. The CDR3 DNA reads as TGTGCCAGTAGTACGTTCTCGTCGACAGTCATGAACACTGAAGCTTTCTTT.

This chain joins TRBV9 and TRBJ2-1, with TRBD2 matching 8 bases. The V and J ends lost 4 bases and 10 bases, in that order; junction bases with no gene match: 13. This CDR3 contains 15 residues. CDR1 and CDR2 (germline): SGDLS, YYNGEE. CDR3 in amino acids: CASSSPGGARGEQFF. The CDR3 bases are TGTGCCAGCAGCTCCCCCGGGGGGGCAAGAGGGGAGCAGTTCTTC.

The chain is built from TRBV9 and TRBJ2-5, with 8 bases that match TRBD2. After removal of 4 bases from V and 5 bases from J, the junction contained 4 bases not matched to a gene. The CDR3 sequence is 13 residues long. Germline V CDR1 and CDR2: SGDLS, YYNGEE. Here the CDR3 DNA reads TGTGCCAGCAGCCTCGCGGGGGGCGAGACCCAGTACTTC. Protein product: CASSLAGGETQYF. Using reference TRBV9 and TRBJ2-5 for the parts outside the CDR3, the full variable domain is DSGVTQTPKHLITATGQRVTLRCSPRSGDLSVYWYQQSLDQGLQFLIQYYNGEERAKGNILERFSAQQFPDLHSELNLSSLELGDSALYFCASSLAGGETQYFGPGTRLLVL.

The chain is built from TRBV7-3 and TRBJ2-3; 7 bases align to TRBD1. This CDR3 spans 15 amino acids. CDR1 SGHTA and CDR2 FQGTGA come from the germline V gene. The V segment lost 5 bases and the J segment 6 bases; nucleotides outside the gene matches: 11. In nucleotides, the CDR3 is TGTGCCAGCAGCCCTCGGACAGGCCTCTCGGATACGCAGTATTTT. Amino acids: CASSPRTGLSDTQYF.